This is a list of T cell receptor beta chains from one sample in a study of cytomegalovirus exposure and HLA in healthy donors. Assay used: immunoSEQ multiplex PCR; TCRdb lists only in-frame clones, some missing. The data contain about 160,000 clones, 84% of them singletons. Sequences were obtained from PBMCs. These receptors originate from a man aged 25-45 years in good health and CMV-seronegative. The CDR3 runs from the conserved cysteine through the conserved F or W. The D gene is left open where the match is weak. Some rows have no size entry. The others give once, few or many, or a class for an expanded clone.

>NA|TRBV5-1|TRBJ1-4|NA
CASSREASPGEKLFF
TGCGCCAGCAGCCGTGAGGCCAGCCCGGGTGAAAAACTGTTTTTT
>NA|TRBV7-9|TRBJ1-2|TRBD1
CASSQSRQGAQGYTF
TGTGCCAGCAGCCAATCCAGACAGGGGGCGCAAGGCTACACCTTC
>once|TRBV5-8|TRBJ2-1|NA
CASSSLSGTEYNEQFF
TGTGCCAGCAGCTCGCTATCGGGGACTGAGTACAATGAGCAGTTCTTC
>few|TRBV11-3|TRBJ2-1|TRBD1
CASSARDRGYNEQFF
TGTGCCAGCAGCGCCCGGGACAGGGGGTACAATGAGCAGTTCTTC
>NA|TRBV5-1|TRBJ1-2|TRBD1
CASSSRTGDLDYGYTF
TGCGCCAGCAGCTCGCGCACAGGGGATTTGGACTATGGCTACACCTTC
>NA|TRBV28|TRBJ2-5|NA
CASSSQGWAQYF
TGTGCCAGCAGTAGTCAGGGATGGGCCCAGTACTTC
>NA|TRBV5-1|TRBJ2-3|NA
CASSPGEWDTDTQYF
TGCGCCAGCAGCCCAGGGGAGTGGGACACAGATACGCAGTATTTT
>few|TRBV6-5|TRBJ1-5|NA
CASRMRDNQPQHF
TGTGCCAGCCGTATGAGAGACAATCAGCCCCAGCATTTT
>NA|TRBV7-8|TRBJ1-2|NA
CASSQTEINYGYTF
TGTGCCAGCAGCCAGACAGAGATCAACTATGGCTACACCTTC
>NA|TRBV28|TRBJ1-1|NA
CASSLGGHQNTEAFF
TGTGCCAGCAGTTTAGGGGGACACCAGAACACTGAAGCTTTCTTT
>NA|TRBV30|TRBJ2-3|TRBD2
CAWSRSRGGPLSTDTQYF
TGTGCCTGGAGTAGAAGTCGGGGAGGGCCCCTTAGTACAGATACGCAGTATTTT
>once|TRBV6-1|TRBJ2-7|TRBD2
CASSGGLAGGTYEQYF
TGTGCCAGCAGTGGGGGACTAGCGGGGGGAACCTACGAGCAGTACTTC
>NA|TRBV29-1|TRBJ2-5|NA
CSALGGTQYF
TGCAGCGCCCTGGGGGGGACCCAGTACTTC
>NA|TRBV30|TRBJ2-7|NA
CAWSPGGYEQYF
TGTGCCTGGAGCCCCGGGGGCTACGAGCAGTACTTC
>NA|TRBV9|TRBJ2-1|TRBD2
CASSSSGSNNEQFF
TGTGCCAGCAGCTCTAGCGGGTCGAACAATGAGCAGTTCTTC
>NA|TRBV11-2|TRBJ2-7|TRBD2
CASPFWGGPYEQYF
TGTGCCAGCCCCTTTTGGGGGGGACCCTACGAGCAGTACTTC
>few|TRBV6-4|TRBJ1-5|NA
CASSDYAGAQGNQPQHF
TGTGCCAGCAGTGACTATGCTGGGGCCCAGGGCAATCAGCCCCAGCATTTT
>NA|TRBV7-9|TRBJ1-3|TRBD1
CASSLYRGVSTSGNTIYF
TGTGCCAGCAGCTTGTACAGGGGCGTATCCACCTCTGGAAACACCATATATTTT
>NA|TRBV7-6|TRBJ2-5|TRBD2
CASSQTSGRVYAGETQYF
TGTGCCAGCAGCCAAACTAGCGGGAGGGTTTACGCGGGGGAGACCCAGTACTTC
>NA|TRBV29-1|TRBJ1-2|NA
CSGGPSDYGYTF
TGCAGCGGGGGGCCGTCGGACTATGGCTACACCTTC
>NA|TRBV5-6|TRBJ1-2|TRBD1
CASSWDRGLGYTF
TGTGCCAGCAGCTGGGACAGGGGGCTTGGCTACACCTTC
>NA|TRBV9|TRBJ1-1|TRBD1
CASSETPGGTEAFF
TGTGCCAGCAGCGAAACCCCAGGGGGCACTGAAGCTTTCTTT
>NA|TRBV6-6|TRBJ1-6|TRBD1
CASRHPGQTYNSPLHF
TGTGCCAGCAGACACCCGGGACAGACTTATAATTCACCCCTCCACTTT
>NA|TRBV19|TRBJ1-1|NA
CASSSRTVNTEAFF
TGTGCCAGTAGTAGCCGGACAGTCAACACTGAAGCTTTCTTT
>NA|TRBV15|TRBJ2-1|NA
CATSPALDEQFF
TGTGCCACCAGCCCAGCGTTGGATGAGCAGTTCTTC
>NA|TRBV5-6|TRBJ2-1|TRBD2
CASSLVTSDRPFF
TGTGCCAGCAGCTTGGTGACTAGCGATCGGCCGTTCTTC
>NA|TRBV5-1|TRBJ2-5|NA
CASSPGLSSGETQYF
TGCGCCAGCAGCCCAGGCTTGAGCAGCGGTGAGACCCAGTACTTC
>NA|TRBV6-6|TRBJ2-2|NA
CASSYGQAGELFF
TGTGCCAGCAGTTACGGCCAGGCCGGGGAGCTGTTTTTT
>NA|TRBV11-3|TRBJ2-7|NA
CASSLWSSEIYEQYF
TGTGCCAGCAGCTTATGGAGTAGCGAGATTTACGAGCAGTACTTC